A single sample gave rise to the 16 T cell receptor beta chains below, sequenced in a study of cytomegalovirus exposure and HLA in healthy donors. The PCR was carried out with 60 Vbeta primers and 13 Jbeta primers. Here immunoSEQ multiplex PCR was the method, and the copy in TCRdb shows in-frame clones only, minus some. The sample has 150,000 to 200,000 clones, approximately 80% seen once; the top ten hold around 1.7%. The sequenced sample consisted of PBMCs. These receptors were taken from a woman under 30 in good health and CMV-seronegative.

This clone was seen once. The CDR3 protein is CASSLAGGPMRDTQYF. In DNA form, the CDR3 reads TGTGCCAGCAGTCTAGCGGGAGGGCCGATGCGTGATACGCAGTATTTT. The chain carries TRBV25-1 and TRBJ2-3; 12 nucleotides agree with TRBD2. The CDR3 sequence is 16 residues long. Germline V gene data show CDR1 as MGHDK and CDR2 as SYGVNS. V shed 5 bases, J shed 6 bases, and the junction held 9 bases outside the gene matches.

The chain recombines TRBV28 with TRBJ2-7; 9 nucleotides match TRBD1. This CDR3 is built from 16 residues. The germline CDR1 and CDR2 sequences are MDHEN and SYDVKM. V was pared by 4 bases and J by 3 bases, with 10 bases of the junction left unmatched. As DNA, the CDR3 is TGTGCCAGCAGTTCAATCGGACAGGGGACCCACTACGAGCAGTACTTC. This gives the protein CASSSIGQGTHYEQYF.

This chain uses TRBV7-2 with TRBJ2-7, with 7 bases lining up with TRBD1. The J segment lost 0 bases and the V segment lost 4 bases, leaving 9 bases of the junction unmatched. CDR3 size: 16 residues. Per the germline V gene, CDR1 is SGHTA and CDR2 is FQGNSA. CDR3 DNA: TGTGCCAGCAGCTCCGTGGGGACAGCACTCTCCTACGAGCAGTACTTC. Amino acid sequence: CASSSVGTALSYEQYF.

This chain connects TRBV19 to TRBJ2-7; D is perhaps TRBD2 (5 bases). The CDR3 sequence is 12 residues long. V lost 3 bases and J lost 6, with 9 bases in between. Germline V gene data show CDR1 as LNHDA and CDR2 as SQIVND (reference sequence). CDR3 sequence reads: CASSMTGGEQYV. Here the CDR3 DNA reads TGTGCCAGTAGTATGACTGGAGGCGAGCAGTACGTC.

The CDR3 loop is CASTSGTSGKTQYF. CDR3 nucleotide sequence: TGTGCCAGCACCTCTGGGACATCCGGAAAGACCCAGTACTTC. The chain is built from TRBV13 and TRBJ2-5; possibly TRBD1 for D (6 bases). Trimming shortened V by 7 bases and J by 6 bases, and 18 bases separated the two germline ends. Germline lookup yields CDR1 PRHDT and CDR2 FYEKMQ (reference sequence). The CDR3 extends over 14 amino acids.

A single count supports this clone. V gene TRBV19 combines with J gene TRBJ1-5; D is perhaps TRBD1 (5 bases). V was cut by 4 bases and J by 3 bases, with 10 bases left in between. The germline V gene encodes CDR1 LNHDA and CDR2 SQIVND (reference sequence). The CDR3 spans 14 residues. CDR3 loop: CASSKGNDNQPQHF. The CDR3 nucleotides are TGTGCCAGTAGTAAGGGGAACGACAATCAGCCCCAGCATTTT.

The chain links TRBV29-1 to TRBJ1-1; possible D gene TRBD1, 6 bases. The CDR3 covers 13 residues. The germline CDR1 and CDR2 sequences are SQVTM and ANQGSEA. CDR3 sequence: CRATGSVVTEAFF. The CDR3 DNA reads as TGCAGGGCCACAGGGTCGGTGGTGACTGAAGCTTTCTTT.

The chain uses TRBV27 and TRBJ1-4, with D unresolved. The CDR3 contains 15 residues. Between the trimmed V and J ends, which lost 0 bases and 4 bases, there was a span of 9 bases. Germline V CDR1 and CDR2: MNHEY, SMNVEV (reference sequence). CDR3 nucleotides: TGTGCCAGCAGTTTATCTTGGCAGTTTAATGAAAAACTGTTTTTT. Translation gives CASSLSWQFNEKLFF. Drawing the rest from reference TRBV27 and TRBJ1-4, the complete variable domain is EAQVTQNPRYLITVTGKKLTVTCSQNMNHEYMSWYRQDPGLGLRQIYYSMNVEVTDKGDVPEGYKVSRKEKRNFPLILESPSPNQTSLYFCASSLSWQFNEKLFFGSGTQLSVL.

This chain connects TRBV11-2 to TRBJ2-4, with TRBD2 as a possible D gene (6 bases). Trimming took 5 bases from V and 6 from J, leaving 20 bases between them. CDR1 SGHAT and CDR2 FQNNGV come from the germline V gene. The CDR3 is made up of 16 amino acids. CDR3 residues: CASSPGGASPTNIQYF. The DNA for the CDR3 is TGTGCCAGCAGCCCCGGCGGGGCGAGCCCTACAAACATTCAGTACTTC. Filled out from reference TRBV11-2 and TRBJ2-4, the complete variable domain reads EAGVAQSPRYKIIEKRQSVAFWCNPISGHATLYWYQQILGQGPKLLIQFQNNGVVDDSQLPKDRFSAERLKGVDSTLKIQPAKLEDSAVYLCASSPGGASPTNIQYFGAGTRLSVL.

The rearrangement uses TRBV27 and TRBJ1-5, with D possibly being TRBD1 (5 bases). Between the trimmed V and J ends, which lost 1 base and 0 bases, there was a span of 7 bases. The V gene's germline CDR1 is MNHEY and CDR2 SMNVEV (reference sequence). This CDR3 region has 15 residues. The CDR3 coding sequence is TGTGCCAGCAGTTTATACGGGGGTAGCAATCAGCCCCAGCATTTT. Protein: CASSLYGGSNQPQHF.

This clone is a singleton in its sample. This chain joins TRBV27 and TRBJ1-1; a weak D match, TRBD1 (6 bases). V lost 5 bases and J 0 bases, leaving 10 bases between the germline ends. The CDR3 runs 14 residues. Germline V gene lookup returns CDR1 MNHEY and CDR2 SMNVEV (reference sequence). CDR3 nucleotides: TGTGCCAGCAGTCCCGACAGGATGAACACTGAAGCTTTCTTT. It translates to CASSPDRMNTEAFF.

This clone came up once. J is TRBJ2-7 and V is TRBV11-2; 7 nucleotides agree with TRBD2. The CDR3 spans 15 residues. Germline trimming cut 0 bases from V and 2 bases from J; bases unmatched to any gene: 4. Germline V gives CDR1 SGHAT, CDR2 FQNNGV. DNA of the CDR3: TGTGCCAGCAGCTTAGAAGCGGGATTAGCCTACGAGCAGTACTTC. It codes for CASSLEAGLAYEQYF.

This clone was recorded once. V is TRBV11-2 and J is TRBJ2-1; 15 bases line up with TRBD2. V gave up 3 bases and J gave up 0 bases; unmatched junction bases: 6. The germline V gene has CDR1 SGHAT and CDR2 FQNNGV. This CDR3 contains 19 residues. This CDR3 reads CASSFGLAGGLSSYNEQFF. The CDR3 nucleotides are TGTGCCAGCAGCTTTGGACTAGCGGGAGGGCTGAGCTCCTACAATGAGCAGTTCTTC. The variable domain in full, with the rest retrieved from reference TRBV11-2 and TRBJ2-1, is EAGVAQSPRYKIIEKRQSVAFWCNPISGHATLYWYQQILGQGPKLLIQFQNNGVVDDSQLPKDRFSAERLKGVDSTLKIQPAKLEDSAVYLCASSFGLAGGLSSYNEQFFGPGTRLTVL.

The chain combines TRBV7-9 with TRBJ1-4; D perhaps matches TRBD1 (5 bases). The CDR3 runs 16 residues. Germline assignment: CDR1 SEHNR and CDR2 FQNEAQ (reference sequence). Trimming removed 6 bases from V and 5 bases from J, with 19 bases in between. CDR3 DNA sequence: TGTGCCAGCAGTCCAGCATTCGGGACTCCCAATGAAAAACTGTTTTTT. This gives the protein CASSPAFGTPNEKLFF.

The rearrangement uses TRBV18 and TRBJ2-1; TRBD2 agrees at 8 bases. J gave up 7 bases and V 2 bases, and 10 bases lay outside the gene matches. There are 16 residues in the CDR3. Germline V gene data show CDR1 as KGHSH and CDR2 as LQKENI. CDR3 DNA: TGTGCCAGCTCACCAGGACTAGCAAATCGGGGGAATGAGCAGTTCTTC. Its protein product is CASSPGLANRGNEQFF.

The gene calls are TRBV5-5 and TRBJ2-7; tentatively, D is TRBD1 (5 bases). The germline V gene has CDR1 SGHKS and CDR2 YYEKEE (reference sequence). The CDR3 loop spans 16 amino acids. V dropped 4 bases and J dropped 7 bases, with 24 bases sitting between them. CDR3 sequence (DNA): TGTGCCAGCAGCCGGTACCAGGGATCGCCCCTTGGTGAGCAGTACTTC. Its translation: CASSRYQGSPLGEQYF. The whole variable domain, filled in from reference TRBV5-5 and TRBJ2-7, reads DAGVTQSPTHLIKTRGQQVTLRCSPISGHKSVSWYQQVLGQGPQFIFQYYEKEERGRGNFPDRFSARQFPNYSSELNVNALLLGDSALYLCASSRYQGSPLGEQYFGPGTRLTVT.